What follows is one T cell receptor beta chain and its context. The sample originates from a study of Tregs in tolerant kidney transplant recipients. The CDR3 has 14 residues. Trimming cost V 0 bases and J 2 bases, with 7 bases left between them. Germline V lookup: CDR1 SEHNR, CDR2 FQNEAQ (reference sequence). TCRdb's copy holds only in-frame clones and misses some; the assay was immunoSEQ multiplex PCR. This table has tens of thousands of clones, over 85% appearing once. The sequenced sample was CD8+ T cells from blood. This chain joins TRBV7-9 and TRBJ1-2; D is ambiguous. The TCR sequence derives from a human donor in good health. The CDR3, as DNA: TGTGCCAGCAGCTTAGCACTTGACAACTATGGCTACACCTTC. Residues: CASSLALDNYGYTF.